The entry below describes one T cell receptor beta chain. The sample comes from a study of blood T cell repertoires in COVID-19. Method: immunoSEQ multiplex PCR; TCRdb's copy keeps in-frame clones and lacks some. The sample includes hundreds of thousands of clones, approximately 85% of them seen just once. This TCR derives from a man between 50 and 59 years old with COVID-19, enrolled during active disease. The sample comprised peripheral blood.

CDR3 sequence reads: CASSNPDRHHTF. DNA of the CDR3: TGTGCCAGTAGCAACCCCGACAGGCATCACACCTTC. This sequence joins TRBV19 and TRBJ1-2; D may be TRBD1 (6 bases). CDR3 length: 12 amino acids. In germline, CDR1 is LNHDA, CDR2 SQIVND (reference sequence). The ends were cut back, 6 bases at V and 12 bases at J, with 17 bases in the middle.